A selection of T cell receptor beta chains follows, all from one sample in a study of glioma-infiltrating T cells after dendritic cell vaccination. Produced via immunoSEQ multiplex PCR; TCRdb's table is partial and in-frame only. The sample carries 70,000 to 90,000 clones, around four fifths recorded once. The sequenced sample was blood, obtained after dendritic cell vaccination. The receptors derive from a human donor with glioblastoma. Both conserved end residues are part of each CDR3. Fields, in order: V gene, D gene, clone size, J gene, CDR3 DNA, CDR3 protein. The D gene is left open where the match is weak. Not every row has a clone size; where given, it reads once, few, many or a size class.

V: TRBV18; D: -; size: -; J: TRBJ1-2; DNA: TGTGCCAGCTCCCCAAAGGGAGGGGTCCTTAACGGCTATGGCTACACCTTC; CDR3: CASSPKGGVLNGYGYTF
V: TRBV27; D: -; size: -; J: TRBJ1-5; DNA: TGTGCCAGCAGTCTCACCCTGCTGGGGACTAGGCATTTT; CDR3: CASSLTLLGTRHF
V: TRBV6-1; D: TRBD2; size: -; J: TRBJ2-7; DNA: TGTGCCAGCAATCTTTCCCCGGGAGGCTACGAGCAGTACTTC; CDR3: CASNLSPGGYEQYF
V: TRBV20-1; D: -; size: -; J: TRBJ1-2; DNA: TGCAGTGCCCCGGGGTATGGCTACACCTTC; CDR3: CSAPGYGYTF
V: TRBV18; D: TRBD1; size: -; J: TRBJ1-4; DNA: TGTGCCAGCTCAGTAGACAGGGTCGAAGAAAAACTGTTTTTT; CDR3: CASSVDRVEEKLFF
V: TRBV7-2; D: -; size: -; J: TRBJ2-3; DNA: TGTGCCAGCAGCTTGAGCCAAGATACGCAGTATTTT; CDR3: CASSLSQDTQYF
V: TRBV6-5; D: -; size: -; J: TRBJ1-2; DNA: TGTGCCAGCAGTTACTCAGGGGTGGAGCCCACCTTC; CDR3: CASSYSGVEPTF
V: TRBV4-1; D: TRBD1; size: -; J: TRBJ1-4; DNA: TGCGCCAGCAGCCACGACAGGGGGGCTAATGAAAAACTGTTTTTT; CDR3: CASSHDRGANEKLFF
V: TRBV7-9; D: TRBD1; size: -; J: TRBJ1-3; DNA: TGTGCCAGCAGCGACCCGGGACAGGGTTTGAACACCATATATTTT; CDR3: CASSDPGQGLNTIYF
V: TRBV5-6; D: -; size: -; J: TRBJ1-2; DNA: TGTGCCAGCAGCTTGATCCAGGGTGTCTATGGCTACACCTTC; CDR3: CASSLIQGVYGYTF
V: TRBV2; D: -; size: once; J: TRBJ2-2; DNA: TGTGCGAGCGGACAGCTCTCTACCGGGGAGCTGTTTTTT; CDR3: CASGQLSTGELFF
V: TRBV2; D: -; size: -; J: TRBJ1-1; DNA: TGTGCCAGCAAAGAGGGAGACACTGAAGCTTTCTTT; CDR3: CASKEGDTEAFF
V: TRBV7-9; D: TRBD1; size: -; J: TRBJ1-4; DNA: TGTGCCAGCAGCCAAGGGACAGACACTTTTAATGAAAAACTGTTTTTT; CDR3: CASSQGTDTFNEKLFF
V: TRBV15; D: -; size: -; J: TRBJ1-2; DNA: TGTGCCACCAGCAGAGATCGAACAGACTATGGCTACACCTTC; CDR3: CATSRDRTDYGYTF
V: TRBV13; D: TRBD1; size: -; J: TRBJ2-7; DNA: TGTGCCAGCAGCTCCCCCCGACAGGGGGCGCAGTCAAACGAGTTTTACGAGCAGTACTTC; CDR3: CASSSPRQGAQSNEFYEQYF
V: TRBV5-1; D: -; size: -; J: TRBJ2-5; DNA: TGCGCCAGCAGCTTGGCTGAGTGGGAGACCCAGTACTTC; CDR3: CASSLAEWETQYF
V: TRBV5-6; D: TRBD1; size: few; J: TRBJ1-6; DNA: TGTGCCAGCAGCTTTTGGACAGGGGGAGGATCACCCCTCCACTTT; CDR3: CASSFWTGGGSPLHF
V: TRBV4-2; D: TRBD1; size: -; J: TRBJ2-7; DNA: TGTGCCAGCAGCCAAGTGAGGCCTTCCGGGACAGGGGCTTACGAGCAGTACTTC; CDR3: CASSQVRPSGTGAYEQYF
V: TRBV9; D: -; size: -; J: TRBJ2-5; DNA: TGTGCCAGCAGCGTGGAGGGGTTGGAGACCCAGTACTTC; CDR3: CASSVEGLETQYF
V: TRBV6-1; D: -; size: -; J: TRBJ2-5; DNA: TGTGCCAGCAGTGAAACCTGGGCAGAGACCCAGTACTTC; CDR3: CASSETWAETQYF
V: TRBV7-6; D: -; size: -; J: TRBJ2-2; DNA: TGTGCCAGCAGCCCCGAGCCCCGACTAATCACCGGGGAGCTGTTTTTT; CDR3: CASSPEPRLITGELFF
V: TRBV30; D: TRBD1; size: -; J: TRBJ1-1; DNA: TGTGCCTGGAAACAACAGGGGTCGGGCACTGAAGCTTTCTTT; CDR3: CAWKQQGSGTEAFF
V: TRBV12-5; D: -; size: -; J: TRBJ2-3; DNA: TGTGCTAGTGGTTTGGTACGGAAGACGGAGCAGGAGGAAGATACGCAGTATTTT; CDR3: CASGLVRKTEQEEDTQYF
V: TRBV2; D: -; size: -; J: TRBJ2-1; DNA: TGTGCCAGCAGTGAATTCCGGGACTTCAATTCACCAGGACATTCCTACAATGAGCAGTTCTTC; CDR3: CASSEFRDFNSPGHSYNEQFF
V: TRBV5-1; D: TRBD1; size: -; J: TRBJ1-2; DNA: TGCGCCAGCAGGGGAGATACAGGGGGCGGCGATTTGGGCTACACCTTC; CDR3: CASRGDTGGGDLGYTF
V: TRBV6-6; D: TRBD1; size: few; J: TRBJ1-2; DNA: TGTGCCAGCAGTCTAGCTGGGACAGGCTATGGCTACACCTTC; CDR3: CASSLAGTGYGYTF
V: TRBV5-4; D: TRBD1; size: -; J: TRBJ1-1; DNA: TGTGCCAGCAGCAAACAGGGGGCGAGCACTGAAGCTTTCTTT; CDR3: CASSKQGASTEAFF
V: TRBV30; D: -; size: -; J: TRBJ1-2; DNA: TGTGCCTGCTACGGGACTGAGAACGCTAACTATGGCTACACCTTC; CDR3: CACYGTENANYGYTF
V: TRBV29-1; D: TRBD2; size: -; J: TRBJ2-1; DNA: TGCAGCGCCGGACTAGCGGGGGAGGGTGAGCAGTTCTTC; CDR3: CSAGLAGEGEQFF
V: TRBV5-1; D: -; size: -; J: TRBJ1-1; DNA: TGCGCCAGCAGCTTGGCCTGGGGGGGTGATGAAGCTTTCTTT; CDR3: CASSLAWGGDEAFF
V: TRBV30; D: -; size: -; J: TRBJ2-3; DNA: TGTGCCTGGGGAAAACAGGGAACAGATACGCAGTATTTT; CDR3: CAWGKQGTDTQYF
V: TRBV6-6; D: -; size: -; J: TRBJ1-1; DNA: TGTGCCAGCAGTTACTCGGCGGGGGCGGGGGGGGAAGCTTTCTTT; CDR3: CASSYSAGAGGEAFF
V: TRBV2; D: TRBD2; size: -; J: TRBJ2-5; DNA: TGTGCCAGCAGCAGAGGGACTACCCAAGAGACCCAGTACTTC; CDR3: CASSRGTTQETQYF
V: TRBV6-6; D: -; size: -; J: TRBJ1-5; DNA: TGTGCCAGCAGCCAATTGGGGGGGGCGGATCAGCCCCAGCATTTT; CDR3: CASSQLGGADQPQHF
V: TRBV2; D: TRBD1; size: -; J: TRBJ1-4; DNA: TGTGCCAGCAGTGAAAACAACAGGGGGTCTAATGAAAAACTGTTTTTT; CDR3: CASSENNRGSNEKLFF
V: TRBV19; D: TRBD1; size: -; J: TRBJ2-2; DNA: TGTGCCAGTAGTCCTTTAGGGACAGGGGGAACCGGGGAGCTGTTTTTT; CDR3: CASSPLGTGGTGELFF
V: TRBV6-6; D: -; size: few; J: TRBJ1-6; DNA: TGTGCCAGCAGATATGACAACTCCTATAATTCACCCCTCCACTTT; CDR3: CASRYDNSYNSPLHF
V: TRBV2; D: -; size: -; J: TRBJ1-5; DNA: TGTGCCAGCAGTGTTGAACGGGGGAATCAGCCCCAGCATTTT; CDR3: CASSVERGNQPQHF
V: TRBV30; D: TRBD1; size: once; J: TRBJ1-2; DNA: TGTGCCTGGACCCGGGACAGTAACTATGGCTACACCTTC; CDR3: CAWTRDSNYGYTF
V: TRBV5-1; D: -; size: -; J: TRBJ1-1; DNA: TGCGCCAGCAGCTTGGAACAGCTGAACACTGAAGCTTTCTTT; CDR3: CASSLEQLNTEAFF
V: TRBV4-2; D: TRBD2; size: -; J: TRBJ2-3; DNA: TGTGCCAGCAGCCAAGGCCAAGCGGGGACCACAGATACGCAGTATTTT; CDR3: CASSQGQAGTTDTQYF
V: TRBV5-4; D: TRBD2; size: -; J: TRBJ2-3; DNA: TGTGCCAGCAGCTTGAGACTAGCGGGGGGATCGGGGAGAGATACGCAGTATTTT; CDR3: CASSLRLAGGSGRDTQYF